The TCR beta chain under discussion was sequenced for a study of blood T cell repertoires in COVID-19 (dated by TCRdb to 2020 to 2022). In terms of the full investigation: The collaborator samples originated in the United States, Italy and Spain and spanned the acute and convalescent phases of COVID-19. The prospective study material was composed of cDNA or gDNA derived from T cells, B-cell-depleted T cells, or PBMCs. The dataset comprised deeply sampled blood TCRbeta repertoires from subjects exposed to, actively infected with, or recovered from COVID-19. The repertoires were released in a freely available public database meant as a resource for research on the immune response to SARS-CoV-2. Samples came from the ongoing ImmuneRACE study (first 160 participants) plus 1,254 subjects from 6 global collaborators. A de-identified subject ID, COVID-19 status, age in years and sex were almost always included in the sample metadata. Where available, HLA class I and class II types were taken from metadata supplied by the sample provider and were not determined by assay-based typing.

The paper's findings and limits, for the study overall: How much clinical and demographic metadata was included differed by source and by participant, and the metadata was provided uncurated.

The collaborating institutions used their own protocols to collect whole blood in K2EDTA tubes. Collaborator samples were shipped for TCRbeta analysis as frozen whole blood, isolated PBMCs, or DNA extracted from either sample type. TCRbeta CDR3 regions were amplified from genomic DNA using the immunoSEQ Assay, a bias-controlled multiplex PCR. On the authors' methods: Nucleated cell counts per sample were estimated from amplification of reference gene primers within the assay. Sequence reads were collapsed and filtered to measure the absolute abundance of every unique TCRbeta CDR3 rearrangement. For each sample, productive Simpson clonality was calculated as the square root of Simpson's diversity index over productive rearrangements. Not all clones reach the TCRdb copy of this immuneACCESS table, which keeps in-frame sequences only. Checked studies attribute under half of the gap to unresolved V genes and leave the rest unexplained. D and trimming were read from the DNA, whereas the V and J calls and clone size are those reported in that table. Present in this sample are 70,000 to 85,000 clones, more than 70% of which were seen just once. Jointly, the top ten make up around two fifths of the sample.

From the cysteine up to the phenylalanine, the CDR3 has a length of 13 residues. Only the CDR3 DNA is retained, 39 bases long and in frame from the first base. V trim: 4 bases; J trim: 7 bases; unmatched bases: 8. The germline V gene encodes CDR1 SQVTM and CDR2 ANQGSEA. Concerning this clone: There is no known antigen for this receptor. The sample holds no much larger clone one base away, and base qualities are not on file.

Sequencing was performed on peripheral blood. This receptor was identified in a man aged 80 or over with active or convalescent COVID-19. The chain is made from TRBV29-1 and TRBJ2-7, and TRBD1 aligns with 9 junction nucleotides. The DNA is TGCAGCGTTGGGACAGGGGATAACGGTGAGCAGTACTTC. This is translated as CSVGTGDNGEQYF.